These T cell receptor beta chains were read from a single sample in a study of shared clonotypes between healthy human individuals. Sequencing used immunoSEQ multiplex PCR; TCRdb keeps in-frame clones, though not all of them. There are approximately 2,200,000 clones in the sample; 85% to 95% occur only once, and around 1.7% lies in the top ten. Sequencing input: naive CD8+ T cells from PBMCs. All receptors come from a man aged 18 to 30 in good health. Some clones in this sample may be carry-over from other donors' samples. Both conserved end residues are part of each CDR3. For some rows the clone size is stated as once, few or many, or as a class when expanded; others skip it.

TRBJ2-5 | NA | 15 | TRBV7-8 | CASSSRIPLQETQYF
TRBJ1-4 | NA | 16 | TRBV7-9 | CASSTLQGAVNEKLFF
TRBJ1-5 | NA | 14 | TRBV4-1 | CASSPLQGYQPQHF
TRBJ1-3 | NA | 17 | TRBV7-2 | CASSLISSGARGNTIYF
TRBJ1-1 | few | 11 | TRBV29-1 | CSVDPNTEAFF
TRBJ1-2 | NA | 17 | TRBV4-1 | CASSQEAGTATNYGYTF
TRBJ2-3 | NA | 16 | TRBV14 | CASSRGTGGWRDTQYF
TRBJ2-1 | NA | 17 | TRBV27 | CASRLSPGLASHNEQFF
TRBJ1-5 | NA | 13 | TRBV11-2 | CASSDRGRQPQHF
TRBJ2-2 | NA | 15 | TRBV6-6 | CASRQAGPVTGELFF
TRBJ1-2 | NA | 11 | TRBV29-1 | CSVVGGSGYTF
TRBJ2-3 | NA | 15 | TRBV6-1 | CASSAFGAGLDTQYF
TRBJ2-7 | few | 14 | TRBV7-3 | CASSWAGTGHEQYF
TRBJ1-5 | NA | 16 | TRBV19 | CASSGQGPISNQPQHF
TRBJ2-7 | NA | 15 | TRBV29-1 | CSVFSGGRMAYEQYF
TRBJ2-1 | NA | 15 | TRBV4-3 | CASSQGLAGQNEQFF
TRBJ2-3 | NA | 16 | TRBV10-3 | CAISVFAGESTDTQYF
TRBJ2-1 | once | 18 | TRBV6-4 | CASSDSSLLRQGANEQFF
TRBJ2-7 | NA | 13 | TRBV2 | CASSVFASYEQYF
TRBJ2-2 | once | 15 | TRBV6-5 | CASSPGGNLIVELFF
TRBJ2-1 | NA | 14 | TRBV7-8 | CASSPGLAGDEQFF
TRBJ2-2 | NA | 14 | TRBV14 | CASSQLAHTGELFF
TRBJ1-2 | NA | 13 | TRBV6-6 | CASSYPDGNGYTF
TRBJ2-7 | NA | 13 | TRBV6-1 | CASSERGSYEQYF
TRBJ2-1 | NA | 13 | TRBV27 | CASSLSSGGEQFF
TRBJ2-7 | NA | 14 | TRBV30 | CACPAGSNSYEQYF
TRBJ1-5 | NA | 13 | TRBV2 | CASKLHGNQPQHF
TRBJ1-5 | NA | 18 | TRBV4-3 | CASSQEVGGLWTGEPQHF
TRBJ1-2 | NA | 16 | TRBV13 | CASSLPRGHSNYGYTF
TRBJ2-3 | NA | 16 | TRBV19 | CASSILSGRALDTQYF
TRBJ2-5 | NA | 15 | TRBV5-1 | CASSPRGRIQETQYF
TRBJ2-1 | NA | 16 | TRBV5-1 | CASSIPSGQNYNEQFF